These 5 T cell receptor beta chains share one sample of origin, sequenced in a study of T cell clonotyping in hematopoietic cell transplantation. This table comes from immunoSEQ multiplex PCR, and its TCRdb copy is limited to in-frame clones, with some not included. The sample includes 7,500 to 9,500 clones, 80% to 90% of them seen just once. This material consisted of peripheral blood mononuclear cells, taken 180 days after allogeneic stem cell transplant. These TCRs come from a female patient in her fifties who had an allogeneic stem cell transplant from an unrelated donor, so the T cells may come from the graft donor. Some clones in this sample may be carry-over from other donors' samples.

Only a few counts were recorded for this clone. The chain is built from TRBV14 and TRBJ1-1; 7 bases align to TRBD1. V gave up 0 bases and J gave up 10 bases; unmatched junction bases: 5. The germline V gene encodes CDR1 SGHDN and CDR2 FVKESK. The CDR3 length is 13 residues. In DNA, the CDR3 is TGTGCCAGCAGCCAAGAGGCAGGGGGGATAGCTTTCTTT. It specifies CASSQEAGGIAFF.

V gene TRBV19 combines with J gene TRBJ1-1; D is unclear. Germline CDR1 and CDR2: LNHDA and SQIVND (reference sequence). V shed 5 bases and J shed 0 bases, with 13 bases lying between them. This CDR3 region has 15 residues. The CDR3 spells CASSPRNLMNTEAFF. Here the CDR3 DNA reads TGTGCCAGTAGTCCCAGGAATTTGATGAACACTGAAGCTTTCTTT.

The chain recombines TRBV9 with TRBJ2-7; tentative D call: TRBD2 (5 bases). Trimming took 0 bases from V and 5 from J, leaving 15 bases between them. Germline CDR1 and CDR2: SGDLS and YYNGEE. The CDR3 is 15 amino acids. Written as DNA, the CDR3 is TGTGCCAGCAGCGTAGGGCCAGGAGGCCTCGACGAGCAGTACTTC. Protein sequence: CASSVGPGGLDEQYF. Combining the CDR3 with reference TRBV9 and TRBJ2-7 gives the whole variable domain DSGVTQTPKHLITATGQRVTLRCSPRSGDLSVYWYQQSLDQGLQFLIQYYNGEERAKGNILERFSAQQFPDLHSELNLSSLELGDSALYFCASSVGPGGLDEQYFGPGTRLTVT.

The V and J genes are TRBV7-8 and TRBJ2-1, with TRBD1 as a possible D gene (6 bases). The germline V gene has CDR1 SGHVS and CDR2 FQNEAQ. V was cut by 4 bases and J by 3 bases, with 19 bases left in between. This CDR3 has 17 amino acids. Here the CDR3 reads CASSSTSPGHLYNEQFF. Written as DNA, the CDR3 is TGTGCCAGCAGCTCCACCTCACCGGGACACCTCTACAATGAGCAGTTCTTC.

The chain recombines TRBV6-1 with TRBJ2-7; D not certain. Germline V gene data show CDR1 as MNHNS and CDR2 as SASEGT. CDR3 length: 12 residues. V gave up 6 bases and J gave up 2 bases, with 8 bases separating them. The CDR3 loop reads CASSAAAYEQYF. The CDR3 DNA is TGTGCCAGCAGCGCAGCAGCCTACGAGCAGTACTTC.